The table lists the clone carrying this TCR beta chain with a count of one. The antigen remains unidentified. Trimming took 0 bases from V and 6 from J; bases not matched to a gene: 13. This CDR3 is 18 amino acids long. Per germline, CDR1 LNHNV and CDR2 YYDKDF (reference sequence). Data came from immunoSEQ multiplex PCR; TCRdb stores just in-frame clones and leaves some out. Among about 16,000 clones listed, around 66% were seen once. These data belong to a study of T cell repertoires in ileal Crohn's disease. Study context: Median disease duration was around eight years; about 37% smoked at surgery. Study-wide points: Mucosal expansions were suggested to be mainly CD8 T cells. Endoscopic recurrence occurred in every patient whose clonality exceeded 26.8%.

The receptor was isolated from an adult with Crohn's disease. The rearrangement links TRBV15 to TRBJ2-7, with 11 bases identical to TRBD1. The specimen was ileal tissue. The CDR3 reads CATSRDLSLGQGGSEQYF. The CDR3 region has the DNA TGTGCCACCAGCAGAGATCTTTCCTTGGGACAGGGGGGGTCCGAGCAGTACTTC.